These T cell receptor beta chains were read from a single sample in a study of blood T cell repertoires in COVID-19. Using immunoSEQ multiplex PCR, the repertoire was profiled, and TCRdb retains in-frame clones only, with some absent. This sample has some 80,000 clones; roughly 80% occur once, and the top ten carry 36%. The sample comprised peripheral blood. These receptors were collected from an older woman with acute or convalescent COVID-19. The CDR3 runs from the conserved cysteine through the conserved F or W. A D gene is named only where the DNA matches it firmly. Clone size is given for some rows only: seen once, a few or many times, or a class if the clone is expanded.

cdr3_length d_call j_call v_call clone_size cdr3_nt cdr3_aa
16 NA TRBJ2-5 TRBV24-1 NA TGTGCCACCAGCAAGTCTAACCTCGGAGGCCAAGAGACCCAGTACTTC CATSKSNLGGQETQYF
13 NA TRBJ2-2 TRBV14 NA TGTGCCAGCAGTCGAGCGAACACCGGGGAGCTGTTTTTT CASSRANTGELFF
17 TRBD2 TRBJ2-1 TRBV5-6 NA TGTGCCAGCAGAAGAGGACTAGCGGGCGCCCGGGTGGATGAGCAGTTCTTC CASRRGLAGARVDEQFF
13 TRBD1 TRBJ1-5 TRBV6-5 few TGTGCCAGCGGGACAGCCCGAGATCAGCCCCAGCATTTT CASGTARDQPQHF
15 TRBD1 TRBJ1-5 TRBV6-5 NA TGTGCCAGCAGCGACAGGGGTAATAGCAATCAGCCCCAGCATTTT CASSDRGNSNQPQHF
15 TRBD2 TRBJ2-7 TRBV9 once TGTGCCAGCAGCGCCGGACTAGCGGGAGGCTCGGAGCAGTACTTC CASSAGLAGGSEQYF
15 NA TRBJ1-6 TRBV3-1/TRBV3-2 NA TGTGCCAGCAGCCAGACCGGAGATTATAATTCACCCCTCCACTTT CASSQTGDYNSPLHF
13 TRBD2 TRBJ2-7 TRBV10-3 NA TGTGCCATCAGTACCCTAGCGGCCTACGAGCAGTACTTC CAISTLAAYEQYF
15 TRBD1 TRBJ1-6 TRBV5-1 NA TGCGCCAGCAGCGATTTGAGGGGGCTTAATTCACCCCTCCACTTT CASSDLRGLNSPLHF
18 TRBD2 TRBJ2-2 TRBV27 NA TGTGCCAGCAGTTTATTCCCGACAACTAGCGGGAACACCGGGGAGCTGTTTTTT CASSLFPTTSGNTGELFF
13 NA TRBJ1-1 TRBV14 NA TGTGCCAGCAGCCAAGGCCGGGGTACTGAAGCTTTCTTT CASSQGRGTEAFF
15 NA TRBJ2-7 TRBV7-9 NA TGTGCCAGCAGCTCTATTTTATTGTGGGAGTACGAGCAGTACTTC CASSSILLWEYEQYF
14 NA TRBJ2-7 TRBV6-2/TRBV6-3 NA TGTGCCAGCAGTTACTCGACGGTAGCTGGCGAGCAGTACTTC CASSYSTVAGEQYF
14 NA TRBJ2-7 TRBV10-3 NA TGTGCCATCAGTGAGTCTCGGAGCTCCTACGAGCAGTACTTC CAISESRSSYEQYF
14 TRBD1 TRBJ1-4 TRBV7-9 once TGTGCCAGCAGCCTTCGACAGGGAAATGAAAAACTGTTTTTT CASSLRQGNEKLFF
16 TRBD2 TRBJ2-3 TRBV9 NA TGTGCCAGCAGCGTAGGGGTCTTGGCGGGAGGAGGTACGCAGTATTTT CASSVGVLAGGGTQYF
17 TRBD1 TRBJ2-3 TRBV5-6 NA TGTGCCAGCAGCTTAGGGGTGGACAGGGATTTTACAGATACGCAGTATTTT CASSLGVDRDFTDTQYF
16 TRBD2 TRBJ2-5 TRBV2 NA TGTGCCAGCAGTGAAGCGCTACTAGCGGGCTTAGAGACCCAGTACTTC CASSEALLAGLETQYF
14 TRBD2 TRBJ2-2 TRBV19 NA TGTGCCAGTAGGTCAGCGGGAGCCACCGGGGAGCTGTTTTTT CASRSAGATGELFF
15 NA TRBJ2-1 TRBV5-8 NA TGTGCCAGCAGCTTCCGGGGGAGCTCCTACAATGAGCAGTTCTTC CASSFRGSSYNEQFF
13 NA TRBJ1-6 TRBV10-3 NA TGTGCCACCTTGGGAGGGGACCATTCACCCCTCCACTTT CATLGGDHSPLHF
12 NA TRBJ2-7 TRBV7-9 NA TGTGCCAGCAGCCCGGACTTCTACGAGCAGTACTTC CASSPDFYEQYF
12 NA TRBJ1-2 TRBV24-1 NA TGTGCCACCAGTGGACAGGTCGGCGGCTACACCTTC CATSGQVGGYTF
17 NA TRBJ2-1 TRBV19 NA TGTGCCAGTAGTAGGGTAATAGCGGTGAACTCCTACAATGAGCAGTTCTTC CASSRVIAVNSYNEQFF